This TCR beta chain was found in a study of T cell repertoires in cytomegalovirus infection. The CDR3 consists of 15 residues. Germline values: CDR1 MDHEN, CDR2 SYDVKM. Trimming removed 2 bases at V and 2 bases at J, with 12 bases between. This clonotype showed up many times. TCRdb passed the reads through MiXCR, listing each CDR3 protein once. This repertoire shows hundreds of thousands of distinct CDR3 sequences, approximately 7% found once; its top ten account for about 6.3%. The specimen sequenced was PBMCs. The clonotype was recovered from a human donor in good health (CMV status not recorded). Some clones in this sample may be carry-over from other donors' samples. The V gene is TRBV28, the J gene TRBJ2-5; D ambiguous. CDR3 region: CASSLGRQYQETQYF. Written as DNA, the CDR3 is TGTGCCAGCAGTTTAGGCAGGCAATATCAAGAGACCCAGTACTTC.